This section outlines one TCR beta chain sequence together with its context. Its antigen remains unidentified. A much more abundant neighbour one base away suggests this may be a read error. The ophthalmopathy patients had moderately to severely active disease, with a Clinical Activity Score of 3 or higher, a NOSPECS grade of 4 or higher, and a disease duration of less than 3 months. Patients with other autoimmune diseases, uncontrolled infections, pregnancy or lactation were excluded from the study. Diagnosis was based on clinical symptoms, serum thyroxine, TRAb, thyroid ultrasound and orbital computed tomography. Ficoll-Paque density gradient centrifugation was used to isolate PBMCs from around 10 ml of fresh peripheral blood. Total RNA was extracted with Trizol reagent and quality-checked on an Agilent 2100 Bioanalyzer. For repertoire sequencing, TCR beta CDR3 regions were amplified from RNA transcripts. A first-round RT-PCR used HTBI primers with the Qiagen OneStep RT-PCR kit, followed by a second-round multiplex PCR, size selection and purification. Libraries were sequenced paired-end with 100 bp reads on an Illumina HiSeq2000. On the authors' methods: SOAPnuke was used to process the reads, throwing out any read that had adapters, had uncalled bases, had a mean Phred below 15, or lacked an exact constant-primer or identifier match. COPE v1.2.5 was used to merge high-quality paired reads. Unique nucleotide sequences were defined as clonotypes and aligned to IMGT TRB V, D and J references using MiTCR v1.1. The analysis was limited to V-J combinations with a frequency above 0.0001, which together covered 98% to 99.2% of repertoires. For each V-J combination, a TCR clonal expansion and chaos score was defined as F50 clonal expansion divided by the chaos observed in the TCRdist matrix. Welch's t-statistics and random forest were used to narrow the features down to 10 to 15 V-J combinations, which were then fed into a naive Bayes classifier. The similarity between thyroid and blood repertoires was quantified using the Morisita-Horn index. The public reads were quality trimmed at Q25 with fastp and then assembled into clones with MiXCR by TCRdb, keeping productive beta chains. Rows with one shared CDR3 protein collapse into an entry with the most common genes and DNA. Clone size and V and J calls follow TCRdb, not the original study. This sample is represented by about 210,000 distinct CDR3 sequences; under 30% of them were singletons. The biggest ten clones account for approximately 8.2% of the sample.

The germline V gene supplies CDR1 MNHEY and CDR2 SVGEGT. Inclusive of the bounding cysteine and phenylalanine, the CDR3 is 14 residues long. CDR3 DNA is the only sequence kept; it has 42 bases, read in frame from the first base. V is shortened by 0 bases, J by 6 bases, and the region joining them spans 8 bases. This specimen comes from a study of Graves' ophthalmopathy and Graves' hyperthyroidism (dated by TCRdb to 2016 to 2018). Regarding the complete study: Peripheral blood was collected before any treatment was given, at the time of initial diagnosis. For independent validation, a separate cohort was made up of fewer than 20 hyperthyroidism patients plus 17 patients who later progressed from hyperthyroidism to ophthalmopathy. To explore V-J signatures distinguishing ophthalmopathy from hyperthyroidism, a discovery set of about a hundred patients (43 ophthalmopathy, roughly 60 stable hyperthyroidism) was enrolled. In six hyperthyroidism patients, T-cell repertoires of thyroid tissue and blood were compared. In total, over 130 blood samples were TCR-sequenced: 43 ophthalmopathy, approximately 75 hyperthyroidism and around 17 hyperthyroidism-to-ophthalmopathy patients. To tell Graves' ophthalmopathy apart from Graves' hyperthyroidism, and to predict which patients would progress to ophthalmopathy, the study relied on TCR beta repertoire signatures. After sampling, hyperthyroidism patients received methimazole starting at 30 mg daily, and ophthalmopathy patients received high-dose intravenous methylprednisolone. The 95 to 100 discovery patients were divided at random into training and test sets in a 7:3 ratio. What the work shows at the level of the full study, not this receptor alone: Most expanded thyroid clonotypes with a frequency above 0.001 also appeared in blood, which suggests that blood repertoires may reflect the immune response in the thyroid. In cross-validation, the 13-signature model distinguished ophthalmopathy from stable hyperthyroidism with about 88% sensitivity and around 81% specificity, and in the test set the corresponding values were approximately 80% and 75%. In validation, the model predicted ophthalmopathy progression with less than 71% sensitivity and approximately 72% specificity; some twelve predicted patients were CT-confirmed with GO in a median of roughly 6.8 months. No statistical method was used to set the sample size in advance, and the investigators knew which group each participant was assigned to.

Sample: peripheral blood. The chain joins TRBV6-2 or TRBV6-3 to TRBJ2-2, with the D gene not confidently named. This clonotype was sampled from a man in his forties or fifties with Graves' ophthalmopathy. Donor details come from another sample of the same person, matched by shared clones. The DNA is as follows: TGTGCCAGCAGTTACTCCCAGATGGCCGGGGAGCTGTTTTTT. Translated, it gives CASSYSQMAGELFF.